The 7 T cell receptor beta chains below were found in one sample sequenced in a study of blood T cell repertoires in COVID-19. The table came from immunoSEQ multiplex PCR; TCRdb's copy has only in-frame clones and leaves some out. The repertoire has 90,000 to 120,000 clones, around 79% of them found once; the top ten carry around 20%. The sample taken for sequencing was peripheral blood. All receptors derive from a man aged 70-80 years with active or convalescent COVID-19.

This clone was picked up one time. CDR3 protein: CASSLDAGNRNEKLFF. In nucleotides, the CDR3 is TGTGCCAGCAGCTTAGATGCAGGCAACAGGAATGAAAAACTGTTTTTT. The chain joins TRBV7-9 to TRBJ1-4, with D possibly matching TRBD1 (5 bases). The CDR3 extends over 16 amino acids. Germline-derived CDR1 and CDR2 are SEHNR and FQNEAQ (reference sequence). The V end was cut by 1 base, the J end by 5 bases, with 14 bases between.

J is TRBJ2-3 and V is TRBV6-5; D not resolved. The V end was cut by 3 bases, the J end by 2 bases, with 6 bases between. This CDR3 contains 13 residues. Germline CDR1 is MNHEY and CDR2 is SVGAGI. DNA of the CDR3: TGTGCCAGCAGTTATTTTTACACAGATACGCAGTATTTT. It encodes CASSYFYTDTQYF.

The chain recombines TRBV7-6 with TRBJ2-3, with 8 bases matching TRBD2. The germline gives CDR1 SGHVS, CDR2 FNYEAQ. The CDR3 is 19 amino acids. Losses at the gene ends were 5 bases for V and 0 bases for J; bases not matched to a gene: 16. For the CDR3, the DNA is TGTGCCAGCAGCCATTTAGGCAGTTCGCGGGAGGAAAGCACAGATACGCAGTATTTT. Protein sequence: CASSHLGSSREESTDTQYF. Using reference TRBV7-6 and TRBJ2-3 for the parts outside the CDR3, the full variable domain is GAGVSQSPRYKVTKRGQDVALRCDPISGHVSLYWYRQALGQGPEFLTYFNYEAQQDKSGLPNDRFSAERPEGSISTLTIQRTEQRDSAMYRCASSHLGSSREESTDTQYFGPGTRLTVL.

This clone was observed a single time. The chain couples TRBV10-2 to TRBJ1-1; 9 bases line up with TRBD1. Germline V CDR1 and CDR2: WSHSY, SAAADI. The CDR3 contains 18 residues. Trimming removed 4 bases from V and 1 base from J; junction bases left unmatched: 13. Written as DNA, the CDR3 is TGCGCCAGCAGTGTATCCCCTCGGGCGACAGGGGGGAACACTGAAGCTTTCTTT. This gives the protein CASSVSPRATGGNTEAFF.

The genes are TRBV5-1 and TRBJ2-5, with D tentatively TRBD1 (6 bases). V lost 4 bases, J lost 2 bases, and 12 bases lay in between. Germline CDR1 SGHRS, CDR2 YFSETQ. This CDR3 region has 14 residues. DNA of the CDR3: TGCGCCAGCAGCACGCGGACAGTGCAAGAGACCCAGTACTTC. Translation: CASSTRTVQETQYF.

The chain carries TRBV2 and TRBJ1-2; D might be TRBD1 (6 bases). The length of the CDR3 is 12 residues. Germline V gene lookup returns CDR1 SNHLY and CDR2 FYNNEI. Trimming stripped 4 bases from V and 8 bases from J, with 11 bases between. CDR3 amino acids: CASSAQGGGYTF. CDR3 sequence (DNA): TGTGCCAGCAGTGCACAGGGTGGCGGCTACACCTTC.

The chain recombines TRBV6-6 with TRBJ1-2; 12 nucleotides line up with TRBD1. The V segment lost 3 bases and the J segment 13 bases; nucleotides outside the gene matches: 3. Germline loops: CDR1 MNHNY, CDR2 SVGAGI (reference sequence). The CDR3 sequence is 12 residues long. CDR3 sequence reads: CASSYGTGGSTF. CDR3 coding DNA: TGTGCCAGCAGTTATGGGACAGGGGGCAGCACCTTC.